These 10 T cell receptor beta chains share one sample of origin, sequenced in a study of blood T cell repertoires in COVID-19 (TCRdb year 2020). Receptor libraries were prepared by the immunoSEQ multiplex PCR assay. TCRdb obtained this table from immuneACCESS and retained in-frame rearrangements with V and J assigned. These tables miss some clones; where compared with another copy, unresolved V genes account for less than half of the shortfall, and the remainder is unexplained. This sample lists nearly 350,000 clones; around 83% were detected once. The top ten constitute 2.5% to 3% of the sample. The material sequenced was peripheral blood. Receptors were obtained from a man aged 25 to 40 with active or convalescent COVID-19.

This sequence joins TRBV19 and TRBJ1-3, with unresolved D. Germline CDR1 and CDR2: LNHDA and SQIVND (reference sequence). V was shortened by 0 bases and J by 0 bases, with 12 bases between the two germline ends. The CDR3 consists of 17 residues. CDR3 residues: CASSIDLRRSSGNTIYF. CDR3 sequence (DNA): TGTGCCAGTAGTATAGATCTAAGGAGGTCCTCTGGAAACACCATATATTTT.

This chain uses TRBV30 with TRBJ1-4, with 7 nucleotides matching TRBD1. Trimming at V came to 2 bases and at J to 8 bases, leaving 8 bases not matched to a gene. The CDR3 spans 14 residues. Germline values: CDR1 GTSNPN, CDR2 SVGIG (reference sequence). CDR3 sequence: CAWSRVQGGEKLFF. The CDR3, as DNA: TGTGCCTGGAGTCGGGTGCAGGGGGGAGAAAAACTGTTTTTT.

The chain combines TRBV5-4 with TRBJ1-2; D possibly corresponds to TRBD1 (6 bases). Trimming stripped 5 bases from V and 3 bases from J, with 8 bases between. The CDR3 length is 12 residues. CDR1 and CDR2 (germline): SGHNT, YYREEE (reference sequence). The CDR3 DNA is TGTGCCAGCAGAGGACAGTACTATGGCTACACCTTC. Residues: CASRGQYYGYTF.

This clone has a handful of counts. CDR3 coding DNA: TGTGCCACCAGTGATTCGGATCGGGACACTGAAGCTTTCTTT. Translation gives CATSDSDRDTEAFF. The chain joins TRBV24-1 to TRBJ1-1; D remains ambiguous. The V end lost 2 bases, the J end lost 3 bases, and 9 bases lay between the germline ends. This CDR3 region has 14 residues. CDR1 is KGHDR and CDR2 is SFDVKD in the germline V gene.

J is TRBJ2-1 and V is TRBV10-3; perhaps TRBD1 as D (7 bases). V was cut by 4 bases and J by 5 bases, with 18 bases left in between. The CDR3 is made up of 16 amino acids. Germline CDR1 ENHRY, CDR2 SYGVKD. CDR3 loop: CAISVERQGGNNEQFF. The CDR3 DNA is TGTGCCATCAGTGTAGAGAGGCAGGGGGGAAACAATGAGCAGTTCTTC.

This clone was recorded once. The CDR3: CATSDLQGEERDEQFF. The CDR3 DNA follows: TGTGCCACCAGTGATTTACAGGGAGAGGAGAGGGATGAGCAGTTCTTC. The J gene is TRBJ2-1, the V gene TRBV24-1, with a possible D match to TRBD1 (6 bases). This CDR3 region has 16 residues. Trimming left V 1 base short and J 8 bases short, with 17 bases between. CDR1 is KGHDR, CDR2 SFDVKD, per germline.

The chain links TRBV28 to TRBJ2-7; a weak D match, TRBD2 (5 bases). CDR1 MDHEN and CDR2 SYDVKM come from the germline V gene. This CDR3 is built from 14 residues. The V and J ends lost 2 bases and 6 bases respectively, with 14 bases between them. In DNA, the CDR3 is TGTGCCAGCAGTTTAACAGTCCTTGAGGGCGAGCAGTACTTC. It codes for CASSLTVLEGEQYF.

V gene TRBV5-4 combines with J gene TRBJ2-3; 11 positions match TRBD2. Germline V gives CDR1 SGHNT, CDR2 YYREEE (reference sequence). The CDR3 totals 18 residues. Trimming at V came to 4 bases and at J to 4 bases, leaving 14 bases not matched to a gene. CDR3 nucleotides: TGTGCCAGCAGCCCAGACGATCTTCTAGCGGGGGGTCCAGATACGCAGTATTTT. Residues: CASSPDDLLAGGPDTQYF.

This chain uses TRBV2 with TRBJ2-6, with 7 bases fitting TRBD2. V lost 6 bases and J lost 2; bases outside the gene matches: 16. Germline-derived CDR1 and CDR2 are SNHLY and FYNNEI. CDR3 length: 19 amino acids. The CDR3 region has the DNA TGTGCCAGCAGCTCCCCCAAAAGGGACGGGGGGACTGGGGCCAACGTCCTGACTTTC. It encodes CASSSPKRDGGTGANVLTF.

The J gene is TRBJ2-7, the V gene TRBV3-1 (or the pseudogene TRBV3-2), with D possibly TRBD2 on 5 matching bases. V gave up 0 bases and J gave up 9 bases, with 15 bases separating them. The CDR3 has 14 residues. Germline V gene sequence: CDR1 LGHDT, CDR2 YNNKEL (reference sequence). The CDR3 protein is CASSQEEETPGQYF. The DNA for the CDR3 is TGTGCCAGCAGCCAAGAGGAGGAGACGCCAGGGCAGTACTTC.